A selection of T cell receptor beta chains follows, all from one sample in a study of blood T cell repertoires in COVID-19. Repertoires were generated with immunoSEQ multiplex PCR, while TCRdb's copy carries only in-frame clones and drops some. In the table there are 110,000 to 150,000 clones, around 83% of which are singletons. Sample: peripheral blood. These receptors all come from a woman aged 60 to 75 with acute or convalescent COVID-19. CDR3s leave out the opening cysteine and the closing phenylalanine or tryptophan.

cdr3_aa	v_call	j_call
ASRPGQLNEKLF	TRBV6-6	TRBJ1-4
ASSGAGAASYGYT	TRBV28	TRBJ1-2
ASSYSHQGGNGYT	TRBV6-5	TRBJ1-2
ASSPGQGDYEQY	TRBV13	TRBJ2-7
ASSLGASGGALRTYNEQF	TRBV11-3	TRBJ2-1
ASSPWDRVTTDTQY	TRBV7-6	TRBJ2-3
ASSSSRSGRNQPQH	TRBV28	TRBJ1-5
ASRPRGPPYEQY	TRBV28	TRBJ2-7
ASSARTGERETQY	TRBV9	TRBJ2-5
ASSKGGGLYEQY	TRBV4-2	TRBJ2-7
ASSGTEGLAGVDQETQY	TRBV5-1	TRBJ2-5
ASSYLKSGAYGYT	TRBV6-6	TRBJ1-2
ASSPGQPVIEQY	TRBV7-9	TRBJ2-7
ASSYGTGKGNTIY	TRBV6-5	TRBJ1-3
ASSLGGGSYNEQF	TRBV5-1	TRBJ2-1
ASSITGTGTFTLH	TRBV6-5	TRBJ1-6
ASSLEGRGFGSPLH	TRBV11-3	TRBJ1-6
ASSYIWQGADNTEAF	TRBV6-2/TRBV6-3	TRBJ1-1
ASRGDRSFNQPQH	TRBV6-5	TRBJ1-5
ASKGQPNTEAF	TRBV5-1	TRBJ1-1
ASRQQGNQPQH	TRBV28	TRBJ1-5
ASGLVRAGGYEQY	TRBV12-5	TRBJ2-7